Here is one TCR beta chain with its context. What this receptor recognizes is not known. One base away there is no much larger clone; base qualities are not given. The CDR3 regions of human TCRbeta chains were analyzed by immunosequencing. In the authors' own workflow: Repertoire TCRs were matched against a reference library of SARS-CoV-2-specific TCRs generated with the MIRA antigen-specificity platform. Breadth meant the fraction of unique TCRs that were SARS-CoV-2-associated, whereas depth meant the fraction of total T cells that were SARS-CoV-2-associated. Using the MIRA data, every spike-specific TCR was mapped to the spike region that the TCR reacted to and assigned to either a CD4 or a CD8 class. Log10-transformed breadth and depth values were compared by one-way ANOVA with Sidak's multiple comparisons tests. Not all clones reach the TCRdb copy of this immuneACCESS table, which keeps in-frame sequences only. Checked studies attribute under half of the gap to unresolved V genes and leave the rest unexplained. From that table come the V and J calls and clone size; the DNA was used to work out D and trimming. The sample table shows about 180,000 clones, and 75% to 90% are seen once. The ten largest clones represent roughly 4% of the sample.

This record comes from a study of T cell responses to AZD1222 COVID-19 vaccine listed by TCRdb under 2021. For context, the study as a whole: TCR sequencing was performed for about 240 trial participants, of whom some 200 were given two doses of AZD1222 and 26 were given two doses of MenACWY control vaccine. Enrollment into the trials was organized by age into subgroups of 18-55, 56-69 and 70-plus years, and those subgroups contained about 160, 30 and 59 TCR-sequenced participants, respectively.

In the paper's terms, the time point label means: about 28 days (+/-7) after the second vaccine dose. The intended sense of this specimen's treatment or condition label: meningococcal conjugate vaccine given as trial control. Vaccinee samples came from UK trials COV001 and COV002, including a single-blind randomized controlled phase 2/3 trial of AZD1222 (ChAdOx1 nCoV-19) in healthy adults. For TCRbeta chain sequencing, PBMC samples from trial participants were taken at day 0 and at day 28 after the second dose. Results the study describes overall, beyond this receptor: Participants were mostly white British and included more females than males, and it was suggested by the authors that clonal diversity may have been underestimated. Epitopes outside the regions mutated in the B.1.351 and B.1.1.7 variants were reportedly recognized by nearly half of the unique spike-specific TCRs. After two AZD1222 doses, spike-specific TCR breadth and depth were significantly higher than at day 0 and than in MenACWY recipients. Because no samples from the day 14 peak response were available, repertoires could be characterized only after the peak T cell response. The 56-69-year group was small, and its depth increase did not reach significance, likely because of low power. The whole spike protein was spanned by vaccine-associated CD4 TCRs, and dominant responses were seen in regions 160-218 and 743-854. Only six or seven AZD1222 recipients were SARS-CoV-2 seropositive at baseline, limiting conclusions about previously exposed vaccinees.

The TCR sequence derives from an adult who received the MenACWY meningococcal vaccine as a control. The source material was peripheral blood, sampled 28 days after the second dose of the MenACWY control vaccine.

The bases are TGTGCCACCAGTGACCGGACAGGGGTGGACGAGCAGTACTTC. This sequence encodes CATSDRTGVDEQYF. The rearranged segments are TRBV24-1 and TRBJ2-7; 9 nucleotides in the junction match TRBD1. V lost 4 bases and J lost 5 bases, and the count of bases not matched to a germline gene is 5. CDR3 length: 14 amino acids, cysteine to phenylalanine. Kept here is only the CDR3 DNA, which spans 42 bases and is read in frame from base 1. CDR1 and CDR2 are drawn from the germline V gene: KGHDR, SFDVKD.